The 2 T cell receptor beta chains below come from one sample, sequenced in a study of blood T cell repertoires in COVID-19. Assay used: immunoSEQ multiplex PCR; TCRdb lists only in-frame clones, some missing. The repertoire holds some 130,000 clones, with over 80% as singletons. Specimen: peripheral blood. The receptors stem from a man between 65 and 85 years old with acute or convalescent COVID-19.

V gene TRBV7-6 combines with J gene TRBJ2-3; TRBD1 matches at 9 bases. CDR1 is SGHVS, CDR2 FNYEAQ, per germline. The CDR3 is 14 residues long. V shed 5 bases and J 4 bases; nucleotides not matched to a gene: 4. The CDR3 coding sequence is TGTGCCAGCAGCCGGGACAGGGTCCCAGATACGCAGTATTTT. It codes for CASSRDRVPDTQYF.

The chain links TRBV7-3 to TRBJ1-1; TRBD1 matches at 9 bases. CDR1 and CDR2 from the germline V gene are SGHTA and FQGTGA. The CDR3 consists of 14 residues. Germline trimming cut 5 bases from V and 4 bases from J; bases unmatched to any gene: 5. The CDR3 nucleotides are TGTGCCAGCAGCACGACAGGGGGAGCCACTGAAGCTTTCTTT. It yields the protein CASSTTGGATEAFF.